This T cell receptor beta chain was captured by sequencing in a study of OX40 agonist ivuxolimab in advanced cancers. The repertoire was sequenced with immunoSEQ multiplex PCR; TCRdb's copy has only in-frame clones and lacks some. The sample comprises more than 45,000 clones, more than 75% of which are singletons, and 11% rests with the top ten. Sequenced here: CD4+ or CD8+ T cells sorted from blood, sampled in a trial of the OX40 agonist ivuxolimab. The sequence was collected from an adult with an advanced solid tumor such as melanoma, head and neck, liver or kidney cancer.

CDR3 nucleotide sequence: TGTGCCAGCAGACGACTAGCGGGACCCTCTGGGGCCAACGTCCTGACTTTC. Its protein product is CASRRLAGPSGANVLTF. The V gene is TRBV2, the J gene TRBJ2-6; 11 bases agree with TRBD2. The germline V gene has CDR1 SNHLY and CDR2 FYNNEI. V was clipped by 6 bases and J by 0 bases; unmatched bases: 4. CDR3 length: 17 residues.